Presented here are 20 T cell receptor beta chains from one specimen sequenced in a study of blood T cell repertoires in COVID-19. The data were produced by immunoSEQ multiplex PCR, yet TCRdb's version contains in-frame clones alone and is incomplete. The sample holds around 86,000 clones; roughly 87% are singletons and the top ten take 4.5% to 6%. The material sequenced was peripheral blood. These receptors originate from an elderly woman with acute or convalescent COVID-19.

The V gene is TRBV11-3, the J gene TRBJ1-1; D unclear. Germline CDR1 reads SGHNT; CDR2 reads YENEEA. The CDR3 runs to 13 residues. The V and J ends lost 1 base and 5 bases respectively, with 8 bases between them. The CDR3 DNA follows: TGTGCCAGCAGCTTAGTGGGAGGAACTGAAGCTTTCTTT. It yields the protein CASSLVGGTEAFF.

This clone was observed a few times. This chain connects TRBV19 to TRBJ1-5; D is perhaps TRBD1 (6 bases). Germline V gives CDR1 LNHDA, CDR2 SQIVND (reference sequence). Trimming left V 4 bases short and J 7 bases short, with 14 bases between. This CDR3 contains 14 residues. The DNA for the CDR3 is TGTGCCAGTAGTAAGACAGGTTTACCCCAGCCCCAGCATTTT. Its protein product is CASSKTGLPQPQHF.

The CDR3 spells CASITESTGTEAFF. The CDR3 nucleotides are TGTGCCAGCATCACCGAATCCACTGGCACTGAAGCTTTCTTT. The chain joins TRBV2 to TRBJ1-1; D remains unclear. Germline values: CDR1 SNHLY, CDR2 FYNNEI. With 7 bases removed from V and 4 bases from J, the gap between germline ends came to 16 bases. The CDR3 covers 14 residues.

The chain couples TRBV6-6 to TRBJ2-7, with TRBD2 matching 7 bases. After removal of 2 bases from V and 6 bases from J, the junction contained 10 bases not matched to a gene. Germline CDR1 and CDR2: MNHNY and SVGAGI (reference sequence). This CDR3 comprises 15 residues. The CDR3 loop is CASSYGLAASGEQYF. CDR3 in DNA: TGTGCCAGCAGTTACGGGCTAGCGGCTAGTGGCGAGCAGTACTTC.

V is TRBV24-1 and J is TRBJ1-1; a weak D match, TRBD1 (5 bases). This CDR3 comprises 13 residues. Trimming took off 9 bases at V and 3 bases at J, with 13 bases between the two ends. Germline V lookup: CDR1 KGHDR, CDR2 SFDVKD. The CDR3 region is CATRVGQDTEAFF. The CDR3 coding sequence is TGTGCCACCCGGGTGGGGCAGGACACTGAAGCTTTCTTT.

This chain uses TRBV19 with TRBJ1-1; no firm D call. V was shortened by 1 base and J by 1 base, with 10 bases between the two germline ends. The CDR3 is 15 amino acids. CDR1 LNHDA and CDR2 SQIVND come from the germline V gene (reference sequence). As DNA, the CDR3 is TGTGCCAGTAGTATAGTCGGGGTGGCGAACACTGAAGCTTTCTTT. Translated, it gives CASSIVGVANTEAFF.

This chain joins TRBV19 and TRBJ1-5; D perhaps matches TRBD1 (5 bases). Germline V gene data show CDR1 as LNHDA and CDR2 as SQIVND (reference sequence). This CDR3 has 15 amino acids. Trimming took 1 base from V and 3 from J, leaving 10 bases between them. The CDR3 loop is CASSIVDRDNQPQHF. CDR3 coding DNA: TGTGCCAGTAGTATAGTTGACAGAGACAATCAGCCCCAGCATTTT.

This chain links TRBV7-9 with TRBJ2-7; 10 nucleotides agree with TRBD2. CDR1 and CDR2 from the germline V gene are SEHNR and FQNEAQ (reference sequence). The V and J ends lost 3 bases and 5 bases, in that order; junction bases with no gene match: 7. The CDR3 consists of 15 residues. This CDR3 is CASSFPSGGPDEQYF. CDR3 nucleotides: TGTGCCAGCAGCTTCCCTAGCGGGGGACCGGACGAGCAGTACTTC.

The chain carries TRBV18 and TRBJ1-6; D gene unclear. Trimming stripped 6 bases from V and 8 bases from J, with 20 bases between. The CDR3 covers 16 residues. CDR1 and CDR2 (germline): KGHSH, LQKENI. CDR3 coding DNA: TGTGCCAGCTCCCGAAGACTTTACCCCCCAGATTCACCCCTCCACTTT. It codes for CASSRRLYPPDSPLHF. Drawing the rest from reference TRBV18 and TRBJ1-6, the complete variable domain is NAGVMQNPRHLVRRRGQEARLRCSPMKGHSHVYWYRQLPEEGLKFMVYLQKENIIDESGMPKERFSAEFPKEGPSILRIQQVVRGDSAAYFCASSRRLYPPDSPLHFGNGTRLTVT.

The V call is TRBV6-2 or TRBV6-3, the J call TRBJ1-1; 10 bases agree with TRBD1. CDR1 and CDR2 (germline): MNHEY, SVGEGT. This CDR3 contains 15 residues. V dropped 2 bases and J dropped 5; count of bases not matched to a gene: 5. CDR3 nucleotides: TGTGCCAGCAGTTACCCCGACAGGGGGCGAACTGAAGCTTTCTTT. This gives the protein CASSYPDRGRTEAFF.

The CDR3: CATSAGGGNYNEQFF. The CDR3, as DNA: TGTGCCACCAGTGCGGGAGGAGGGAACTACAATGAGCAGTTCTTC. The chain combines TRBV24-1 with TRBJ2-1; TRBD2 agrees at 7 bases. This CDR3 is built from 15 residues. Germline assignment: CDR1 KGHDR and CDR2 SFDVKD. Germline trimming cut 5 bases from V and 3 bases from J; bases unmatched to any gene: 6.

This clone was detected only once. CDR3 DNA: TGTGCCAGCAATCGGCAGGGGGCCTCTGGGGCCAACGTCCTGACTTTC. This gives the protein CASNRQGASGANVLTF. The chain joins TRBV2 to TRBJ2-6, with 8 nucleotides matching TRBD1. The J segment lost 0 bases and the V segment lost 7 bases, leaving 5 bases of the junction unmatched. Germline CDR1 and CDR2: SNHLY and FYNNEI. This CDR3 is built from 16 residues.

V and J are TRBV6-4 and TRBJ1-1, with 7 positions matching TRBD1. The CDR3 extends over 14 amino acids. Germline V gene sequence: CDR1 MRHNA, CDR2 SNTAGT. J lost 4 bases, V lost 5 bases, and 7 bases had no gene match. CDR3 nucleotide sequence: TGTGCCAGCAGTCATCCAGGGGGAGGCACTGAAGCTTTCTTT. It yields the protein CASSHPGGGTEAFF.

V is TRBV3-1 (or the pseudogene TRBV3-2) and J is TRBJ2-1; D possibly corresponds to TRBD2 (5 bases). Germline CDR1 reads LGHDT; CDR2 reads YNNKEL (reference sequence). This CDR3 region has 15 residues. Trimming shortened V by 5 bases and J by 0 bases, and 11 bases separated the two germline ends. CDR3 sequence: CASSKTSSSYNEQFF. The DNA for the CDR3 is TGTGCCAGCAGCAAAACTAGTAGCTCCTACAATGAGCAGTTCTTC.

The V and J genes are TRBV19 and TRBJ1-4; the D gene is possibly TRBD1 (5 bases). The CDR3 totals 17 residues. Looked up from germline, CDR1 is LNHDA and CDR2 is SQIVND (reference sequence). Trimming removed 5 bases from V and 7 bases from J, with 23 bases in between. CDR3 in amino acids: CASSSGNTATRSEKLFF. The DNA for the CDR3 is TGTGCCAGTAGTTCAGGGAATACAGCCACAAGGAGTGAAAAACTGTTTTTT.

Here the CDR3 reads CASSPSPGGPYNEQFF. DNA for the CDR3: TGTGCCAGCAGCCCCTCCCCGGGAGGGCCCTACAATGAGCAGTTCTTC. The chain links TRBV13 to TRBJ2-1; 8 bases align to TRBD2. There are 16 residues in the CDR3. Unmatched junction bases numbered 8, after V lost 5 bases and J lost 2 bases. Germline CDR1 reads PRHDT; CDR2 reads FYEKMQ (reference sequence).

The chain links TRBV4-2 to TRBJ1-1, with D perhaps matching TRBD1 (5 bases). The CDR3 consists of 15 residues. Germline V gene data show CDR1 as LGHNA and CDR2 as YNFKEQ. The V end lost 0 bases, the J end lost 4 bases, and 12 bases lay between the germline ends. CDR3: CASSQDTRGGTEAFF. DNA of the CDR3: TGTGCCAGCAGCCAAGATACAAGGGGCGGCACTGAAGCTTTCTTT.

The V call is TRBV5-4, the J call TRBJ1-2, with 7 bases matching TRBD1. The CDR3 is 14 amino acids. J gave up 8 bases and V 4 bases, and 11 bases lay outside the gene matches. CDR1 SGHNT and CDR2 YYREEE come from the germline V gene (reference sequence). The CDR3 bases are TGTGCCAGCAGCCCGGGACAGCTCTCTACAGGCTACACCTTC. This encodes CASSPGQLSTGYTF. Looking up the rest from reference TRBV5-4 and TRBJ1-2 gives the full variable domain: ETGVTQSPTHLIKTRGQQVTLRCSSQSGHNTVSWYQQALGQGPQFIFQYYREEENGRGNFPPRFSGLQFPNYSSELNVNALELDDSALYLCASSPGQLSTGYTFGSGTRLTVV.

The chain links TRBV27 to TRBJ1-4, with D uncertain. Germline CDR1 is MNHEY and CDR2 is SMNVEV (reference sequence). The CDR3 contains 15 residues. The V end lost 6 bases, the J end lost 4 bases, and 15 bases lay between the germline ends. The CDR3 reads CASSPVWALNEKLFF. In nucleotides, the CDR3 is TGTGCCAGCAGCCCAGTCTGGGCCCTTAATGAAAAACTGTTTTTT.

This rearrangement joins TRBV7-6 to TRBJ1-1, with D maybe TRBD1 (5 bases). V gave up 2 bases and J gave up 4 bases, with 8 bases separating them. The CDR3 runs 13 residues. Per germline, CDR1 SGHVS and CDR2 FNYEAQ. CDR3 loop: CASSLRRGTEAFF. CDR3 nucleotide sequence: TGTGCCAGCAGCTTAAGGAGGGGCACTGAAGCTTTCTTT.